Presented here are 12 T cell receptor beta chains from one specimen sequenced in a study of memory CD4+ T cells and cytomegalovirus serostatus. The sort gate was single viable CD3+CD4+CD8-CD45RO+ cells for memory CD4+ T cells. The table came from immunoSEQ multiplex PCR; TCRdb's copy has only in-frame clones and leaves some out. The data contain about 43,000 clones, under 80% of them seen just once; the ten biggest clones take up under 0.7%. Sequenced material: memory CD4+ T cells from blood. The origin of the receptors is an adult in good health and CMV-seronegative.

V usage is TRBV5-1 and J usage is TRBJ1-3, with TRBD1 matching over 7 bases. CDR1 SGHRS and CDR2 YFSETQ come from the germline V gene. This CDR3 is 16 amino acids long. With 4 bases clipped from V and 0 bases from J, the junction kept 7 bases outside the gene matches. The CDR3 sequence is CASSVLGGRSGNTIYF. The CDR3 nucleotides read TGCGCCAGCAGCGTATTAGGGGGCCGCTCTGGAAACACCATATATTTT. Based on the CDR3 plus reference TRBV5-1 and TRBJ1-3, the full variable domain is KAGVTQTPRYLIKTRGQQVTLSCSPISGHRSVSWYQQTPGQGLQFLFEYFSETQRNKGNFPGRFSGRQFSNSRSEMNVSTLELGDSALYLCASSVLGGRSGNTIYFGEGSWLTVV.

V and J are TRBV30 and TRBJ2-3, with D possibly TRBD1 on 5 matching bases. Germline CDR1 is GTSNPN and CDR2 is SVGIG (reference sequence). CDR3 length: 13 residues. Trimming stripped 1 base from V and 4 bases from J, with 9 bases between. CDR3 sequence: CAWSGSRADTQYF. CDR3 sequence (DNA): TGTGCCTGGAGTGGTTCCAGGGCAGATACGCAGTATTTT.

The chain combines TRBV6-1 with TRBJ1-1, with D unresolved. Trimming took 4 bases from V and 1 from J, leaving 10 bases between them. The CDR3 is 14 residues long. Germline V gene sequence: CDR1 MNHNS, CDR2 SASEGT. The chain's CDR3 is CASSGSLGNTEAFF. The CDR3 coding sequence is TGTGCCAGCAGTGGGTCTCTAGGGAACACTGAAGCTTTCTTT.

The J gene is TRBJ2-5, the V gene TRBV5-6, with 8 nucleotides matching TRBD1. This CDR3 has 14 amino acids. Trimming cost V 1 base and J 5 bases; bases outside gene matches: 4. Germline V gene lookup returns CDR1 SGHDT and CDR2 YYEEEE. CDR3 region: CASSLTGGRETQYF. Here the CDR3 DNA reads TGTGCCAGCAGCTTGACAGGGGGTCGGGAGACCCAGTACTTC.

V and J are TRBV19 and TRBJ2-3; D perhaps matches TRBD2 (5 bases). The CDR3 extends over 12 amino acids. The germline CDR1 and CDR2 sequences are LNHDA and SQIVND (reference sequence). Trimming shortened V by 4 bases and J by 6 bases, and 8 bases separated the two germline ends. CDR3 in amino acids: CASSTTSDTQYF. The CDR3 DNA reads TGTGCCAGTAGTACCACTAGTGATACGCAGTATTTT.

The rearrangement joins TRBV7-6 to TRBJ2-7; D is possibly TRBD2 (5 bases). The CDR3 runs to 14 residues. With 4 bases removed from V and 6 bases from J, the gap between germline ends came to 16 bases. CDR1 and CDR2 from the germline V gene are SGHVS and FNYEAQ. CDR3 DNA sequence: TGTGCCAGCAGCTCCCTAGCTTTAACTGGCGAGCAGTACTTC. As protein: CASSSLALTGEQYF.

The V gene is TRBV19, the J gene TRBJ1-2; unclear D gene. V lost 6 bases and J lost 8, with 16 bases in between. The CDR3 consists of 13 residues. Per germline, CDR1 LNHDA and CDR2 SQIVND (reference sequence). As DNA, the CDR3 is TGTGCCAGTAGCCCCATGGCGGCCGGGGGCTACACCTTC. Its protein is CASSPMAAGGYTF.

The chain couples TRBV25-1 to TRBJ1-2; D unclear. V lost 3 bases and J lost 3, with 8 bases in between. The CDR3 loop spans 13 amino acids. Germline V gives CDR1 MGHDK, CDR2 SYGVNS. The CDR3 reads CASSEHLDYGYTF. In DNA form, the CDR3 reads TGTGCCAGCAGTGAGCATTTGGACTATGGCTACACCTTC.

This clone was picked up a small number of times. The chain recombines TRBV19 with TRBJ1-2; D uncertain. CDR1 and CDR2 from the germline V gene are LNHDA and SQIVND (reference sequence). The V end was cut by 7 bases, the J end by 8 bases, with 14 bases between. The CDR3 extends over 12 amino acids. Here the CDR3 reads CASTRSSEGYTF. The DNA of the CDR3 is TGTGCCAGTACCCGATCCTCGGAAGGCTACACCTTC.

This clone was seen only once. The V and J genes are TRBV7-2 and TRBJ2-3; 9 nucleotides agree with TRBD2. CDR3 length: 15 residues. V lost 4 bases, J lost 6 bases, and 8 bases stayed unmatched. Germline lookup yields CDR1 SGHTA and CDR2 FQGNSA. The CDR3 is CASSSQRGATDTQYF. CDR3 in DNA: TGTGCCAGCAGCTCCCAGCGGGGGGCGACCGATACGCAGTATTTT.

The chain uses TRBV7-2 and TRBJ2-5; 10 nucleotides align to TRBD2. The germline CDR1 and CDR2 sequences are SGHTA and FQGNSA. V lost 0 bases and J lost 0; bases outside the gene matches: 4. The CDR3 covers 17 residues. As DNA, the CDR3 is TGTGCCAGCAGCTTAGCGAGCGGGGGGGCCAACCAAGAGACCCAGTACTTC. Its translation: CASSLASGGANQETQYF.

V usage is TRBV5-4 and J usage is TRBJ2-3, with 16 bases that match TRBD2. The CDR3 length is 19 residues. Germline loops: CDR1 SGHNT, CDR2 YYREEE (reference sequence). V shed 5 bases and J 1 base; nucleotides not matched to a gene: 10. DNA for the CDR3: TGTGCCAGCAGGGAGGGACTAGCGGGGGGGCCGATCGGCACAGATACGCAGTATTTT. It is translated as CASREGLAGGPIGTDTQYF. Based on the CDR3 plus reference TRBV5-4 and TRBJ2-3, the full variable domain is ETGVTQSPTHLIKTRGQQVTLRCSSQSGHNTVSWYQQALGQGPQFIFQYYREEENGRGNFPPRFSGLQFPNYSSELNVNALELDDSALYLCASREGLAGGPIGTDTQYFGPGTRLTVL.